These 7 T cell receptor beta chains share one sample of origin, sequenced in a study of blood T cell repertoires in COVID-19. Assay used: immunoSEQ multiplex PCR; TCRdb lists only in-frame clones, some missing. The data show around 370,000 clones, with almost 90% seen just once and 5% to 8.5% held by the top ten. Sequencing was performed on peripheral blood. The source is a man younger than 35 with active or convalescent COVID-19.

The chain recombines TRBV19 with TRBJ1-5; no clear D gene. V dropped 5 bases and J dropped 4 bases, with 24 bases sitting between them. The V gene's germline CDR1 is LNHDA and CDR2 SQIVND (reference sequence). This CDR3 has 18 residues. This CDR3 reads CASSLAEFMPLSNQPQHF. CDR3 nucleotide sequence: TGTGCCAGTAGTCTTGCTGAGTTTATGCCCCTTAGTAATCAGCCCCAGCATTTT.

The chain couples TRBV5-1 to TRBJ2-5, with a tentative D call TRBD2 (6 bases). The CDR3 is 14 residues long. Trimming took 4 bases from V and 1 from J, leaving 11 bases between them. Germline V gives CDR1 SGHRS, CDR2 YFSETQ. The CDR3 region is CASSPAGGQETQYF. CDR3 nucleotides: TGCGCCAGCAGCCCGGCCGGGGGCCAAGAGACCCAGTACTTC.

The V call is TRBV2, the J call TRBJ2-7; D perhaps matches TRBD2 (6 bases). In germline, CDR1 is SNHLY, CDR2 FYNNEI. This CDR3 comprises 14 residues. Trimming pared 6 bases from V and 2 bases from J, leaving 14 bases between. The CDR3 DNA sequence: TGTGCCAGCAGGCCGCGGGGTACCCCCTACGAGCAGTACTTC. Its protein is CASRPRGTPYEQYF.

Regarding this clone: At one end, the junction sequence differs from germline, possibly due to a read error. The chain recombines TRBV28 with TRBJ2-6; the D gene is possibly TRBD1 (5 bases). Per germline, CDR1 MDHEN and CDR2 SYDVKM. The CDR3 length is 14 residues. The CDR3 coding sequence is TGTGCCAGCAGTCGGTACTCTGGGGCCAACGTGCTGACTTTC. This codes for CASSRYSGANVLTF.

This clone was seen a single time. The chain recombines TRBV19 with TRBJ1-2; D is undetermined. There are 16 residues in the CDR3. Germline CDR1 is LNHDA and CDR2 is SQIVND (reference sequence). Trimming removed 3 bases from V and 1 base from J, with 15 bases in between. CDR3 in amino acids: CASSIQAQMGNYGYTF. CDR3 bases: TGTGCCAGTAGTATCCAGGCTCAGATGGGTAACTATGGCTACACCTTC.

V is TRBV7-9 and J is TRBJ1-4; the D gene is possibly TRBD1 (6 bases). V dropped 6 bases and J dropped 1 base, with 6 bases sitting between them. Germline V CDR1 and CDR2: SEHNR, FQNEAQ (reference sequence). The CDR3 extends over 13 amino acids. For the CDR3, the DNA is TGTGCCAGCAGACAGGGAACTAATGAAAAACTGTTTTTT. This encodes CASRQGTNEKLFF.

The gene calls are TRBV5-1 and TRBJ2-5; D may be TRBD1 (6 bases). Germline loops: CDR1 SGHRS, CDR2 YFSETQ. Trimming removed 0 bases at V and 4 bases at J, with 16 bases between. This CDR3 is 16 amino acids long. The CDR3 protein is CASSLEAGVLGETQYF. The CDR3 bases are TGCGCCAGCAGCTTGGAGGCAGGGGTTCTAGGAGAGACCCAGTACTTC.